Below, 7 T cell receptor beta chains from the same sample are listed, as sequenced in a study of T cell repertoires and Cas9 in healthy adults. Generated by immunoSEQ multiplex PCR, the TCRdb table keeps only in-frame clones and is missing some. The sample lists 11,000 to 15,000 clones; roughly 87% were seen once. The sequenced sample was Tregs (CD4+, CD25+, CD127-, CD137-, CD154-) from PBMCs; culture status not recorded. These receptors were obtained from a human donor in good health.

Of note for this clone: A junction end diverges from the germline sequence, so it may reflect a read error. V is TRBV11-3 and J is TRBJ1-2; weak D call: TRBD1 (6 bases). Per the germline V gene, CDR1 is SGHNT and CDR2 is YENEEA. The CDR3 spans 13 residues. As DNA, the CDR3 is TGTGCCAGCAGCTTCGGGGTTCGGGGACATACCGCGTTC. Translation: CASSFGVRGHTAF.

The gene calls are TRBV7-2 and TRBJ1-1; 7 bases line up with TRBD1. V dropped 5 bases and J dropped 4; count of bases not matched to a gene: 7. The CDR3 sequence is 14 residues long. Germline loops: CDR1 SGHTA, CDR2 FQGNSA. CDR3 coding DNA: TGTGCCAGCAGCCGGAACAGGGGTGGCACTGAAGCTTTCTTT. Translating it yields CASSRNRGGTEAFF.

V usage is TRBV6-5 and J usage is TRBJ1-2; 8 bases align to TRBD1. The germline V gene has CDR1 MNHEY and CDR2 SVGAGI. The CDR3 loop spans 14 amino acids. The trim removed 6 bases at V and 2 bases at J, leaving 5 bases unmatched. This CDR3 is CASRRQGPNYGYTF. For the CDR3, the DNA is TGTGCCAGCAGGAGACAGGGGCCCAACTATGGCTACACCTTC.

J is TRBJ1-4 and V is TRBV7-8; 10 nucleotides line up with TRBD1. In germline, CDR1 is SGHVS, CDR2 FQNEAQ. The trim removed 4 bases at V and 6 bases at J, leaving 11 bases unmatched. This CDR3 has 17 amino acids. The CDR3 DNA is TGTGCCAGCAGCTACCCCCGGGACAGGGGTGTAGATGAAAAACTGTTTTTT. This translates into CASSYPRDRGVDEKLFF. The full variable domain, rest sourced from reference TRBV7-8 and TRBJ1-4, is GAGVSQSPRYKVAKRGQDVALRCDPISGHVSLFWYQQALGQGPEFLTYFQNEAQLDKSGLPSDRFFAERPEGSVSTLKIQRTQQEDSAVYLCASSYPRDRGVDEKLFFGSGTQLSVL.

The J gene is TRBJ1-6, the V gene TRBV7-2; 7 nucleotides line up with TRBD1. The junction had 11 bases not matched to a gene; V was cut back by 2 bases and J by 7 bases. The CDR3 runs 17 residues. Germline assignment: CDR1 SGHTA and CDR2 FQGNSA. The chain's CDR3 is CASSLSGRQGRNSPLHF. CDR3 nucleotide sequence: TGTGCCAGCAGCTTAAGCGGTCGACAGGGAAGGAATTCACCCCTCCACTTT.

This chain's CDR3 is CASSMDYPTKNIQYF. The CDR3 bases are TGTGCCAGCAGTATGGACTACCCGACCAAAAACATTCAGTACTTC. The chain has TRBV2 and TRBJ2-4; D possibly corresponds to TRBD2 (6 bases). The germline CDR1 and CDR2 sequences are SNHLY and FYNNEI. The CDR3 sequence is 15 residues long. V was clipped by 5 bases and J by 2 bases, with 13 bases between them.

This chain joins TRBV28 and TRBJ2-4; no clear D. The germline gives CDR1 MDHEN, CDR2 SYDVKM. V was clipped by 2 bases and J by 7 bases, with 6 bases between them. The CDR3 is 12 residues long. This CDR3 reads CASSLLANIQYF. Written as DNA, the CDR3 is TGTGCCAGCAGTTTACTGGCGAACATTCAGTACTTC.